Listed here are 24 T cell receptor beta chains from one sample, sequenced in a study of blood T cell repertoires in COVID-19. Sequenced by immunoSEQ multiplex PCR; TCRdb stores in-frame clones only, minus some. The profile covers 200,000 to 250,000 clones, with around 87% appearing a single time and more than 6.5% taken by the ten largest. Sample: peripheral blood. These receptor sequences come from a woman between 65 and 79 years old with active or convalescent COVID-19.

CDR3 amino acids: CASSSTQSYGYTF. DNA for the CDR3: TGTGCCAGCAGCTCAACCCAGTCCTATGGCTACACCTTC. The chain combines TRBV5-4 with TRBJ1-2, with D hard to call. The ends were cut back, 3 bases at V and 4 bases at J, with 10 bases in the middle. The CDR3 totals 13 residues. Germline CDR1 reads SGHNT; CDR2 reads YYREEE (reference sequence). The whole variable domain, remainder taken from reference TRBV5-4 and TRBJ1-2, is ETGVTQSPTHLIKTRGQQVTLRCSSQSGHNTVSWYQQALGQGPQFIFQYYREEENGRGNFPPRFSGLQFPNYSSELNVNALELDDSALYLCASSSTQSYGYTFGSGTRLTVV.

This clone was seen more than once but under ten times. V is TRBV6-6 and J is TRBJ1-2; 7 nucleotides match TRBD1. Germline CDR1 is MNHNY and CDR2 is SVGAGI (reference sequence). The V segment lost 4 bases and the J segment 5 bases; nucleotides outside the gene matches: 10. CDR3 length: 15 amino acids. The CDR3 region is CASSSSGGRTYGYTF. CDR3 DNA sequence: TGTGCCAGCAGTTCCTCAGGGGGAAGGACATATGGCTACACCTTC.

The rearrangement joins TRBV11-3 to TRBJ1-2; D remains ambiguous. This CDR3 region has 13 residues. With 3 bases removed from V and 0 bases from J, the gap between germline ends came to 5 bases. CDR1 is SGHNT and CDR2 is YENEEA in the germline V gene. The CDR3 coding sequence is TGTGCCAGCAGCTTGGGAGCTAACTATGGCTACACCTTC. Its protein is CASSLGANYGYTF.

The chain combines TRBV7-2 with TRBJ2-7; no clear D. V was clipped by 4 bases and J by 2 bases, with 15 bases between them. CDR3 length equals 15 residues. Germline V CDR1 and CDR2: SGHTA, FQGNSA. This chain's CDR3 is CASSSNGGATYEQYF. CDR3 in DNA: TGTGCCAGCAGCTCCAACGGCGGAGCTACCTACGAGCAGTACTTC.

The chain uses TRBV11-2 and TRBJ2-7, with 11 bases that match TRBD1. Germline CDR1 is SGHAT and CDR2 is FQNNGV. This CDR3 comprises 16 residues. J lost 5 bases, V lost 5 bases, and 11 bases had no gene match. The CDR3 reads CASSNLGQGGMDEQYF. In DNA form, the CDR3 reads TGTGCCAGCAGCAATCTGGGACAGGGGGGGATGGACGAGCAGTACTTC.

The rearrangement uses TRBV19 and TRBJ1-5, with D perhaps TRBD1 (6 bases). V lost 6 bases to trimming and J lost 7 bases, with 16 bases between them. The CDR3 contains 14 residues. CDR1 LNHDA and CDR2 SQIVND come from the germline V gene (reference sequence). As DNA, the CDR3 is TGTGCCAGTAGGTTGGACAGAGGGTACCAGCCCCAGCATTTT. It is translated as CASRLDRGYQPQHF.

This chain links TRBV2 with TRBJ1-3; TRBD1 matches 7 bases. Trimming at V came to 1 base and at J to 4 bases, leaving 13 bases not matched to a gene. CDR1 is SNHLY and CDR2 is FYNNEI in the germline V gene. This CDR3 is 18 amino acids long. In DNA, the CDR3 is TGTGCCAGCAGTGAAGGGGTTTTGGCAGGGGGTAGAGGAAACACCATATATTTT. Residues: CASSEGVLAGGRGNTIYF. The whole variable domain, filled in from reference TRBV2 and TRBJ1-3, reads EPEVTQTPSHQVTQMGQEVILRCVPISNHLYFYWYRQILGQKVEFLVSFYNNEISEKSEIFDDQFSVERPDGSNFTLKIRSTKLEDSAMYFCASSEGVLAGGRGNTIYFGEGSWLTVV.

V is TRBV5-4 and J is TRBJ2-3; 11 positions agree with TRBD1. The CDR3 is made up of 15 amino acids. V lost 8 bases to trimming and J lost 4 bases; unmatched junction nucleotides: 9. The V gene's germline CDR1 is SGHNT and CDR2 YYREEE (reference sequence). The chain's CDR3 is CASTLGTGGSDTQYF. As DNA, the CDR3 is TGTGCCAGTACTTTGGGGACAGGGGGATCAGATACGCAGTATTTT. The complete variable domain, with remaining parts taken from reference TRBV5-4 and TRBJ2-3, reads ETGVTQSPTHLIKTRGQQVTLRCSSQSGHNTVSWYQQALGQGPQFIFQYYREEENGRGNFPPRFSGLQFPNYSSELNVNALELDDSALYLCASTLGTGGSDTQYFGPGTRLTVL.

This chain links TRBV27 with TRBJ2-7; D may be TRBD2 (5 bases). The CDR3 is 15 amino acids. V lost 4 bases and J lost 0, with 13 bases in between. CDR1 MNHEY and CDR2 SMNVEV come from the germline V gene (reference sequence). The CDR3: CASSSWRRSSYEQYF. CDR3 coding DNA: TGTGCCAGCAGTTCGTGGAGGAGAAGCTCCTACGAGCAGTACTTC.

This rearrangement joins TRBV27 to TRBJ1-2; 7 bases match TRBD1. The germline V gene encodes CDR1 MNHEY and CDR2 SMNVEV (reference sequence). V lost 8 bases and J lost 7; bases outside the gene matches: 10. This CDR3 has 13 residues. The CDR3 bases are TGTGCCAGCCGAGAGGCAGGGGGAAGTGGCTACACCTTC. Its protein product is CASREAGGSGYTF.

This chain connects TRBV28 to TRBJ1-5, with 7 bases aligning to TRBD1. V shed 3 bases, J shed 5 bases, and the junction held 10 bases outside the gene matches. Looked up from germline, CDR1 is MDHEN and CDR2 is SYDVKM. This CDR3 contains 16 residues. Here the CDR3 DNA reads TGTGCCAGCAGTTTCCTGACCGCAGGGGGAGATCAGCCCCAGCATTTT. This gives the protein CASSFLTAGGDQPQHF. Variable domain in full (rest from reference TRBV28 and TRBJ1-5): DVKVTQSSRYLVKRTGEKVFLECVQDMDHENMFWYRQDPGLGLRLIYFSYDVKMKEKGDIPEGYSVSREKKERFSLILESASTNQTSMYLCASSFLTAGGDQPQHFGDGTRLSIL.

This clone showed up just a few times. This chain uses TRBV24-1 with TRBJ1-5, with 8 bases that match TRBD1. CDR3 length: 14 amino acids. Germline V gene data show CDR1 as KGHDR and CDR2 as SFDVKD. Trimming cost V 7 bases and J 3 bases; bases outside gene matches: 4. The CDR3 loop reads CATSQGATNQPQHF. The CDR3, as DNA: TGTGCCACCAGCCAGGGGGCGACCAATCAGCCCCAGCATTTT.

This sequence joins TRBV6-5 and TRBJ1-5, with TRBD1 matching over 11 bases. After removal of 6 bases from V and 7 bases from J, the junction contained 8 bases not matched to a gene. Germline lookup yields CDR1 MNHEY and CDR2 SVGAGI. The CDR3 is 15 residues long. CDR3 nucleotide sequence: TGTGCCAGCAGCCGGACAGGGGGCCGTTTGCAGCCCCAGCATTTT. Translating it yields CASSRTGGRLQPQHF.

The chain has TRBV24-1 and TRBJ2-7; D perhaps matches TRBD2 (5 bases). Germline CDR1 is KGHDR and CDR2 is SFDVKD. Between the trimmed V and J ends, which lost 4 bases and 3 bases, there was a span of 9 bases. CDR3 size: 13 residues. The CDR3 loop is CATSDPGGYEQYF. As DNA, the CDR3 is TGTGCCACCAGTGACCCAGGAGGCTACGAGCAGTACTTC.

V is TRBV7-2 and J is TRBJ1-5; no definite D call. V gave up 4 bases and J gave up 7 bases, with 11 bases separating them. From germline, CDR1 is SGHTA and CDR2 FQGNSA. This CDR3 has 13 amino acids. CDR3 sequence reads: CASSSGVGQPQHF. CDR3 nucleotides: TGTGCCAGCAGCTCGGGAGTCGGCCAGCCCCAGCATTTT.

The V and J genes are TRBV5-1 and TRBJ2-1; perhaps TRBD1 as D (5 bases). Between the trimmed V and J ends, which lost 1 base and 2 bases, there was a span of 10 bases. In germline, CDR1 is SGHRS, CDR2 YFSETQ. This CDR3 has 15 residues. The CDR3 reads CASSLTRAAYNEQFF. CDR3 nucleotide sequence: TGCGCCAGCAGCTTGACCAGGGCGGCCTACAATGAGCAGTTCTTC.

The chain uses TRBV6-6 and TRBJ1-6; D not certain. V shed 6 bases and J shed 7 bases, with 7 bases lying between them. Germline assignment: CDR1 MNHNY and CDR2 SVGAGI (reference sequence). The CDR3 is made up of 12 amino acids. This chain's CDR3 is CASRSGNSPLHF. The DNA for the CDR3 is TGTGCCAGCAGATCGGGGAATTCACCCCTCCACTTT.

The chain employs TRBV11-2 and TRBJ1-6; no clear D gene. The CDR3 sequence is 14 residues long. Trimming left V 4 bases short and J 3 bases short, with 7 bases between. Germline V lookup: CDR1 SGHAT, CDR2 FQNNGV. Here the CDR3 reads CASSSGDYNSPLHF. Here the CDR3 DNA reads TGTGCCAGCAGCTCCGGAGACTATAATTCACCCCTCCACTTT. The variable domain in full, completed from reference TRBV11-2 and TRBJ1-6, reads EAGVAQSPRYKIIEKRQSVAFWCNPISGHATLYWYQQILGQGPKLLIQFQNNGVVDDSQLPKDRFSAERLKGVDSTLKIQPAKLEDSAVYLCASSSGDYNSPLHFGNGTRLTVT.

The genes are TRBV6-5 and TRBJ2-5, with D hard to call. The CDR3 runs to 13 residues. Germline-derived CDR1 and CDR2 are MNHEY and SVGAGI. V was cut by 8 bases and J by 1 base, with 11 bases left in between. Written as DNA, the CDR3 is TGTGCCAGCGTCACAGACACCCAAGAGACCCAGTACTTC. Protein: CASVTDTQETQYF.

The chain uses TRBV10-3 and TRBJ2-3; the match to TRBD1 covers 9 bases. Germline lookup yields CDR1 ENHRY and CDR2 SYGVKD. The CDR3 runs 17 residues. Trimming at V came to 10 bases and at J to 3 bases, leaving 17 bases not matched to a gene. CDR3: CATSRLNDRGRTDTQYF. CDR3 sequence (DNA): TGTGCCACTTCCCGGCTAAACGACAGGGGGAGAACAGATACGCAGTATTTT.

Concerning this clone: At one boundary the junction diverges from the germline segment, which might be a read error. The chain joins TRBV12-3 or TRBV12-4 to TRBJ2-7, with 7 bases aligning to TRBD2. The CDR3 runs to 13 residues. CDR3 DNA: TGTGCCAGCAGTTTCAGCGGGGCGCAGTCATTTTTTTTC. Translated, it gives CASSFSGAQSFFF.

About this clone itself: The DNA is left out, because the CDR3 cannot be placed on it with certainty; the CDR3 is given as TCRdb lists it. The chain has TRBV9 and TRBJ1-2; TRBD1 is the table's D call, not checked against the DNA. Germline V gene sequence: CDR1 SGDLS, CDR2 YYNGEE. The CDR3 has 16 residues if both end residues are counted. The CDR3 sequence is CASSAGVRARAYGYTF.

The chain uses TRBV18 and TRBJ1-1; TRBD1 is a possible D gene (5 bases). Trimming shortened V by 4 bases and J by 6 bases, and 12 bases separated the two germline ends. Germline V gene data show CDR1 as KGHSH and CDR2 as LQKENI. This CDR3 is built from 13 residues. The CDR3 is CASSRGLLPEAFF. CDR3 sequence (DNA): TGTGCCAGCTCACGGGGACTTCTACCTGAAGCTTTCTTT.

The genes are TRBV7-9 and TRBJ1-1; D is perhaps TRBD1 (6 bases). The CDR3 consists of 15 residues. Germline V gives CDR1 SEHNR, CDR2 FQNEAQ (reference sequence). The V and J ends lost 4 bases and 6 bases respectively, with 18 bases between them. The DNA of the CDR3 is TGTGCCAGCAGCTACCTTGACACAGGGCTGTCTGAAGCTTTCTTT. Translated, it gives CASSYLDTGLSEAFF.